This note documents a single TCR beta chain sequence. The sample is drawn from a study of T cell responses to AZD1222 COVID-19 vaccine. The CDR3 spans 14 residues. Trimming removed 5 bases from V and 9 bases from J; junction bases left unmatched: 6. Germline V gene lookup returns CDR1 SGHTA and CDR2 FQGNSA. This table comes from immunoSEQ multiplex PCR, and its TCRdb copy is limited to in-frame clones, with some not included. This table has 150,000 to 200,000 clones, 90% appearing once. The chain links TRBV7-2 to TRBJ1-6, with 8 bases fitting TRBD1. Here the sequenced sample was peripheral blood, taken 28 days after the second AZD1222 dose. The sequence was obtained from an adult who received the AZD1222 COVID-19 vaccine. The CDR3 DNA sequence: TGTGCCAGCAGCCCCGGACAGGGCGTTTCACCCCTCCACTTT. Residues: CASSPGQGVSPLHF.